This T cell receptor (beta chain) was captured by sequencing in a study of CD8+CD57+ T cells in acquired aplastic anemia. Across the study: DNA recovered from sorted CD4+ and CD8+ cells had a mean of about 3.5 ug.

Flow cytometry had shown expanded CD8+CD57+ cells in the patients chosen for sequencing. Severe acquired aplastic anemia was present in every patient. Genomic DNA served as template for TCR beta VDJ and CDR3 profiling. TCRdb redid the calling of the reads with MiXCR, one entry per CDR3 protein. This sample yields approximately 80,000 distinct CDR3 sequences, of which roughly 72% are seen a single time; about 82% belongs to the top ten. V was shortened by 3 bases and J by 2 bases, with 4 bases between the two germline ends. This CDR3 region has 12 residues. This TCR was sampled from a human donor with aplastic anemia. The sample was sorted CD4+, CD8+, or CD8+CD57+ T cells (not recorded which) from PBMCs. This rearrangement joins TRBV12-3 or TRBV12-4 to TRBJ2-5; no definite D call. The CDR3 DNA follows: TGTGCCAGCAGTTTCATTCAAGAGACCCAGTACTTC. It codes for CASSFIQETQYF.